This paragraph reports one TCR beta chain. Its antigen is not known. TCRdb keeps only in-frame clones here, not all; method: immunoSEQ multiplex PCR. Recorded for this sample: roughly 9,900 clones. Patients were aged median about 12 years with disease lasting median 7 years. CDR1 is MNHEY and CDR2 is SVGAGI in the germline V gene. The CDR3 is 14 residues long. The DNA is not on file. These data come from a study of synovial regulatory T cells in juvenile arthritis. Notes on the study in general: Inflammation-associated Treg cells in blood had less TCR diversity than the remaining blood Treg cells. Synovial Tregs shared more CDR3 sequences with iaTregs than other blood Tregs. Synovial Teff and blood CPL repertoires partially overlapped with iaTreg TCR repertoires, which were largely patient-private.

The source material was Treg cells from blood. Subset indicated: remaining (HLA-DR-negative) circulating blood Treg cells. This receptor was taken from a donor younger than 30 with juvenile idiopathic arthritis. The chain employs TRBV6-5 and TRBJ2-7; TCRdb's assignment of TRBD2 cannot be checked, as there is no DNA. This chain's CDR3 is CASSQGLASYEQYF.